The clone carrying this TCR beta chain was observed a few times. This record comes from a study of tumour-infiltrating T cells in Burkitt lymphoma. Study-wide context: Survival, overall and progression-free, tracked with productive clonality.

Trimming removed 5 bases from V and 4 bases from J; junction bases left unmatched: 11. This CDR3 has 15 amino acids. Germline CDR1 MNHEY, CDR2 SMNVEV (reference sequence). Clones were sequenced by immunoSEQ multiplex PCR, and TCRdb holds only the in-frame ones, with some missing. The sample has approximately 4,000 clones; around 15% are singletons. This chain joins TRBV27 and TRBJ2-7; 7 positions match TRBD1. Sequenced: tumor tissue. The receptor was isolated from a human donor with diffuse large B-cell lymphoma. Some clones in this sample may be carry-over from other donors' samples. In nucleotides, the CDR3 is TGTGCCAGCAGTAAAGCCGGGACAGAAAAGTACGAGCAGTACTTC. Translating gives CASSKAGTEKYEQYF.